The 18 T cell receptor beta chains below were found in one sample sequenced in a study of blood T cell repertoires in COVID-19. The data were produced by immunoSEQ multiplex PCR, yet TCRdb's version contains in-frame clones alone and is incomplete. The sample contains 40,000 to 45,000 clones, roughly 90% of which appear only once. Sequenced: peripheral blood. These receptors originate from a man aged 50-60 years with active COVID-19.

This clone was seen once. The chain recombines TRBV18 with TRBJ2-7; 14 positions agree with TRBD2. After removal of 0 bases from V and 6 bases from J, the junction contained 4 bases not matched to a gene. The germline V gene encodes CDR1 KGHSH and CDR2 LQKENI. This CDR3 comprises 16 residues. The CDR3 DNA follows: TGTGCCAGCTCACCACCGGGACTAGCGGGAGCTGTCGAGCAGTACTTC. Translation gives CASSPPGLAGAVEQYF.

The V gene is TRBV19, the J gene TRBJ2-5; possible D gene TRBD2, 5 bases. V was shortened by 8 bases and J by 4 bases, with 14 bases between the two germline ends. This CDR3 is 13 amino acids long. Germline V gene sequence: CDR1 LNHDA, CDR2 SQIVND (reference sequence). This chain's CDR3 is CASAILAGETQYF. In nucleotides, the CDR3 is TGTGCCAGTGCAATCCTAGCAGGAGAGACCCAGTACTTC.

The table lists this clone with a few counts. The chain has TRBV5-5 and TRBJ2-7, with TRBD2 identical over 8 bases. Germline CDR1 reads SGHKS; CDR2 reads YYEKEE (reference sequence). V lost 4 bases to trimming and J lost 6 bases; unmatched junction nucleotides: 21. This CDR3 comprises 18 residues. CDR3 nucleotides: TGTGCCAGCAGCGATCTGTCTAGCGGGTACCGGCGCTCAATCGAGCAGTACTTC. As protein: CASSDLSSGYRRSIEQYF.

The genes are TRBV11-1 and TRBJ2-1; TRBD1 aligns across 9 bases. Trimming removed 11 bases from V and 5 bases from J; junction bases left unmatched: 7. CDR1 is SGHAT and CDR2 is FQDESV in the germline V gene (reference sequence). The CDR3 is 13 residues long. The CDR3 sequence is CAAKGQGNNEQFF. The DNA of the CDR3 is TGTGCCGCTAAAGGACAGGGGAACAATGAGCAGTTCTTC.

The chain joins TRBV19 to TRBJ1-3, with D unresolved. This CDR3 contains 17 residues. The germline V gene has CDR1 LNHDA and CDR2 SQIVND (reference sequence). Trimming removed 4 bases at V and 0 bases at J, with 16 bases between. CDR3 region: CASSSAGLMSSGNTIYF. Written as DNA, the CDR3 is TGTGCCAGTAGTAGTGCGGGGTTGATGTCCTCTGGAAACACCATATATTTT.

The chain links TRBV27 to TRBJ1-1; 10 positions match TRBD1. Trimming took 6 bases from V and 3 from J; bases not matched to a gene: 10. This CDR3 region has 16 residues. Germline CDR1 is MNHEY and CDR2 is SMNVEV (reference sequence). The CDR3 nucleotides are TGTGCCAGCAGGCCCGGGACAGGGGTGGGCGACACTGAAGCTTTCTTT. This gives the protein CASRPGTGVGDTEAFF.

The genes are TRBV27 and TRBJ1-1, with a possible D match to TRBD1 (6 bases). Per germline, CDR1 MNHEY and CDR2 SMNVEV (reference sequence). V gave up 6 bases and J gave up 0 bases, with 14 bases separating them. The CDR3 totals 15 residues. The chain's CDR3 is CASRVQGTMNTEAFF. In DNA form, the CDR3 reads TGTGCCAGCAGGGTACAGGGAACGATGAACACTGAAGCTTTCTTT.

This clone has only one observation. The J gene is TRBJ2-7, the V gene TRBV3-1 (or the pseudogene TRBV3-2); 9 bases are shared with TRBD2. The CDR3 covers 15 residues. Losses at the gene ends were 1 base for V and 3 bases for J; bases not matched to a gene: 4. CDR1 and CDR2 (germline): LGHDT, YNNKEL (reference sequence). CDR3 loop: CASSQGAGGFYEQYF. The DNA of the CDR3 is TGTGCCAGCAGCCAAGGCGCGGGGGGGTTCTACGAGCAGTACTTC.

V and J are TRBV5-1 and TRBJ1-3; D is possibly TRBD1 (5 bases). This CDR3 region has 15 residues. The germline CDR1 and CDR2 sequences are SGHRS and YFSETQ. Trimming pared 1 base from V and 1 base from J, leaving 9 bases between. The DNA for the CDR3 is TGCGCCAGCAGCTTGCAGGGATCATCTGGAAACACCATATATTTT. Amino acid sequence: CASSLQGSSGNTIYF.

This rearrangement joins TRBV6-2 or TRBV6-3 to TRBJ1-5; no clear D gene. V was trimmed by 2 bases and J by 7 bases, leaving 15 bases between them. The CDR3 contains 15 residues. Germline values: CDR1 MNHEY, CDR2 SVGEGT. CDR3 DNA: TGTGCCAGCAGTTACGATAAGGAGGCGGTACAGCCCCAGCATTTT. Translated: CASSYDKEAVQPQHF.

This sequence joins TRBV9 and TRBJ2-5; D gene ambiguous. Trimming stripped 0 bases from V and 2 bases from J, with 14 bases between. The CDR3 is made up of 16 amino acids. CDR1 and CDR2 (germline): SGDLS, YYNGEE. The CDR3 sequence is CASSVGAGYGQETQYF. The CDR3, as DNA: TGTGCCAGCAGCGTAGGAGCCGGGTACGGACAAGAGACCCAGTACTTC. The full variable domain, completed using reference TRBV9 and TRBJ2-5, is DSGVTQTPKHLITATGQRVTLRCSPRSGDLSVYWYQQSLDQGLQFLIQYYNGEERAKGNILERFSAQQFPDLHSELNLSSLELGDSALYFCASSVGAGYGQETQYFGPGTRLLVL.

J is TRBJ2-7 and V is TRBV7-2; 14 bases fit TRBD2. V lost 5 bases, J lost 3 bases, and 3 bases stayed unmatched. Germline CDR1 SGHTA, CDR2 FQGNSA. The CDR3 covers 15 residues. CDR3 DNA: TGTGCCAGCAGCCAAGGGACTAGCGGGAGCTACGAGCAGTACTTC. Residues: CASSQGTSGSYEQYF.

The chain uses TRBV6-2 or TRBV6-3 and TRBJ2-1, with TRBD2 identical over 11 bases. The germline gives CDR1 MNHEY, CDR2 SVGEGT. V trimming: 6 bases; J trimming: 3 bases; junction bases outside the gene matches: 4. The CDR3 contains 15 residues. CDR3 region: CASSPGLADYNEQFF. The CDR3 DNA sequence: TGTGCCAGCAGCCCGGGACTAGCGGACTACAATGAGCAGTTCTTC.

The chain is built from TRBV9 and TRBJ2-2; 8 bases match TRBD1. The trim removed 0 bases at V and 1 base at J, leaving 2 bases unmatched. There are 16 residues in the CDR3. Germline assignment: CDR1 SGDLS and CDR2 YYNGEE. The CDR3: CASSVGTGMNTGELFF. DNA of the CDR3: TGTGCCAGCAGCGTAGGGACAGGGATGAACACCGGGGAGCTGTTTTTT.

The gene calls are TRBV7-3 and TRBJ2-7; perhaps TRBD1 as D (8 bases). Trimming took off 3 bases at V and 6 bases at J, with 12 bases between the two ends. Germline V gene data show CDR1 as SGHTA and CDR2 as FQGTGA. This CDR3 is 13 amino acids long. The CDR3 sequence is CASSLGGTGEQYF. The CDR3 nucleotides are TGTGCCAGCAGCTTGGGGGGGACAGGCGAGCAGTACTTC.

V and J are TRBV29-1 and TRBJ2-1; 7 bases match TRBD2. CDR1 and CDR2 from the germline V gene are SQVTM and ANQGSEA. The CDR3 sequence is 13 residues long. V shed 4 bases and J 8 bases; nucleotides not matched to a gene: 8. The CDR3 DNA is TGCAGCGTTGGGGCGGGAGTCAGGGATGAGCAGTTCTTC. Protein sequence: CSVGAGVRDEQFF.

In regard to this clone: The same CDR3 arises from other DNA sequences in this sample as well. J is TRBJ2-7 and V is TRBV27, with 7 bases identical to TRBD1. Germline V gives CDR1 MNHEY, CDR2 SMNVEV (reference sequence). V gave up 5 bases and J gave up 4 bases; unmatched junction bases: 5. CDR3 length: 13 amino acids. In DNA form, the CDR3 reads TGTGCCAGCAGTCCCGGGACAGCATACGAGCAGTACTTC. Translation: CASSPGTAYEQYF.

This chain joins TRBV28 and TRBJ2-7, with 9 bases lining up with TRBD1. The germline V gene has CDR1 MDHEN and CDR2 SYDVKM. V lost 2 bases, J lost 0 bases, and 5 bases stayed unmatched. This CDR3 spans 16 amino acids. CDR3 region: CASSLGQGTSSYEQYF. The CDR3 DNA follows: TGTGCCAGCAGTTTAGGACAGGGGACCAGCTCCTACGAGCAGTACTTC.